This is a list of T cell receptor beta chains from one sample in a study of blood T cells in healthy people across ages. MiXCR was run by TCRdb on the 5' RACE reads, yielding one entry per CDR3 protein. The table shows about 800,000 distinct CDR3 sequences, with 58% occurring only once. The specimen was blood. The receptors shown here come from a young man in good health. CDR3s include the opening cysteine and the closing phenylalanine or tryptophan.

v_call: TRBV25-1
j_call: TRBJ2-5
cdr3_aa: CASSEVGREQYF

v_call: TRBV12-3/TRBV12-4
j_call: TRBJ2-5
cdr3_aa: CASSSVGTQYF

v_call: TRBV12-5
j_call: TRBJ1-6
cdr3_aa: CASGWVYSSNSPLHF

v_call: TRBV27
j_call: TRBJ2-3
cdr3_aa: CASSLGPRSTDTQYF

v_call: TRBV20-1
j_call: TRBJ2-7
cdr3_aa: CSALGQGYEQYF

v_call: TRBV7-7
j_call: TRBJ2-1
cdr3_aa: CASSATSPDTRNNEQFF

v_call: TRBV7-2
j_call: TRBJ2-3
cdr3_aa: CASSLLAGADTQYF

v_call: TRBV7-6
j_call: TRBJ2-1
cdr3_aa: CASSQMRLAGLNEQFF

v_call: TRBV5-1
j_call: TRBJ2-7
cdr3_aa: CASSLEREEDEQYF

v_call: TRBV4-2
j_call: .
cdr3_aa: CASSQVTTSGSYEQYF

v_call: TRBV10-3
j_call: TRBJ2-1
cdr3_aa: CAISDNGEGDEQFF

v_call: TRBV10-3
j_call: TRBJ2-5
cdr3_aa: CAISTTAGPQETQYF

v_call: TRBV6-1
j_call: TRBJ2-5
cdr3_aa: CASKARKTQYF

v_call: TRBV12-3/TRBV12-4
j_call: TRBJ2-3
cdr3_aa: CASSFGGTGDAEYF

v_call: TRBV6-5
j_call: TRBJ2-1
cdr3_aa: CASSYSIGGFNEQFF

v_call: TRBV20-1
j_call: TRBJ1-2
cdr3_aa: CSAEQGGYGYTF

v_call: TRBV2
j_call: TRBJ2-7
cdr3_aa: CASKPTGTGAYNEQYF

v_call: TRBV4-3
j_call: TRBJ2-3
cdr3_aa: CASSPGPGSTDTQYF

v_call: TRBV7-2
j_call: TRBJ2-1
cdr3_aa: CASSLQETSPPLEQFF

v_call: TRBV28
j_call: TRBJ2-7
cdr3_aa: CASSSGTLGYEQYF